This T cell receptor beta chain emerged from a study of T-cell reconstitution after alpha-beta-depleted transplantation in children. The germline V gene has CDR1 SGHAT and CDR2 FQDESV (reference sequence). Germline trimming cut 5 bases from V and 0 bases from J; bases unmatched to any gene: 11. This CDR3 contains 19 residues. Construction of the TCRbeta library involved unique molecular identifiers. TCRdb re-derived calls from the PCR reads in MiXCR, one entry per CDR3 protein. This sample has nearly 550,000 distinct CDR3 sequences, with 18% found just once. The rearrangement links TRBV11-1 to TRBJ2-2; 11 positions agree with TRBD1. The receptor comes from a human donor who donated a stem cell graft to a child with acute lymphoblastic leukemia. Sequencing was performed on PBMCs from the stem cell graft donor, taken from the stem cell graft. CDR3 protein: CASSPGTGGRISNTGELFF. The CDR3 DNA reads as TGTGCCAGCAGCCCAGGGACAGGGGGTCGGATCTCGAACACCGGGGAGCTGTTTTTT.